The sequence of this T cell receptor (beta chain) was determined in a study of response to subunit inactivated influenza vaccine. Each CDR3 protein is one row after TCRdb ran MiXCR on the RT-PCR reads. The sample holds hundreds of thousands of distinct CDR3 sequences, about 11% seen once. This CDR3 has 13 amino acids. Germline V gene lookup returns CDR1 LNHNV and CDR2 YYDKDF (reference sequence). V was cut by 1 base and J by 4 bases, with 6 bases left in between. The same specimen was also included in a second study, on T cells expressing NK-cell markers. That source reports: What made the TCR beta cDNA was 5'RACE template switching with UMIs. Researchers report these clonotypes also headed the CD3+CD56-NKG2C+ fraction in a handful of donors.

This TCR was recovered from a man aged 50 to 59 who received an inactivated influenza vaccine. Specimen: PBMCs from blood, collected on the day of vaccination. This sequence joins TRBV15 and TRBJ2-3; D ambiguous. The CDR3 region has the DNA TGTGCCACCAGCAGAGTCGGGTCAGATACGCAGTATTTT. This encodes CATSRVGSDTQYF. Supplemented by reference TRBV15 and TRBJ2-3, the full variable domain reads DAMVIQNPRYQVTQFGKPVTLSCSQTLNHNVMYWYQQKSSQAPKLLFHYYDKDFNNEADTPDNFQSRRPNTSFCFLDIRSPGLGDTAMYLCATSRVGSDTQYFGPGTRLTVL.